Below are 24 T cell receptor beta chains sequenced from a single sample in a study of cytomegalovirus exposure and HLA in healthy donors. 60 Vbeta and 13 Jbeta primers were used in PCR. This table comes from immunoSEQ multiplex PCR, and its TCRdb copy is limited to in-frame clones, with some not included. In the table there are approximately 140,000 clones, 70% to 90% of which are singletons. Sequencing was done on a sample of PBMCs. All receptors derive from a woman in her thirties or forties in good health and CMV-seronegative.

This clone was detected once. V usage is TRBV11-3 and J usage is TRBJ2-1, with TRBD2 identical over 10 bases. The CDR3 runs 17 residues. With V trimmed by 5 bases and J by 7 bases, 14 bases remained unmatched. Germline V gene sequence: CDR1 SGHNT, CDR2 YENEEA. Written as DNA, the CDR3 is TGTGCCAGCAGCCACATATGGGAAGCGGGAGGGGGGAATGAGCAGTTCTTC. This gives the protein CASSHIWEAGGGNEQFF.

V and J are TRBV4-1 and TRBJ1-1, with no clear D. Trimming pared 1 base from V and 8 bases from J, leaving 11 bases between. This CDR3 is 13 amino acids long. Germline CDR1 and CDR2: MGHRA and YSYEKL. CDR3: CASSQVTRAEAFF. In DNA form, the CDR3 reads TGCGCCAGCAGCCAAGTAACTCGTGCAGAAGCTTTCTTT.

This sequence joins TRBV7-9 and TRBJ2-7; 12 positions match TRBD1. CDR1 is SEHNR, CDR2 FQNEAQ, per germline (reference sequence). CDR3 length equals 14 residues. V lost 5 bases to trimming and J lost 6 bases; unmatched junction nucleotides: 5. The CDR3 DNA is TGTGCCAGCAGCCCCTGGGACAGGGGGCGCGAGCAGTACTTC. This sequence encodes CASSPWDRGREQYF.

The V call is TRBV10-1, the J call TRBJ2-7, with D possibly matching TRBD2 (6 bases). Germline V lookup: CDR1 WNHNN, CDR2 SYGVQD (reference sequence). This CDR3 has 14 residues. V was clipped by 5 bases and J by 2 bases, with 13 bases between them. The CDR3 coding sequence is TGCGCCAGCAGTACCGGGACTCAAGCCTACGAGCAGTACTTC. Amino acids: CASSTGTQAYEQYF.

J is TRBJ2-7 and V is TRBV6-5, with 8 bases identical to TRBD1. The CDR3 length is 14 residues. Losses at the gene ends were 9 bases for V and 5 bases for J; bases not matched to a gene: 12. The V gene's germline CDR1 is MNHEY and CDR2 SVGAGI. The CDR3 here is CASTLRQGIDEQYF. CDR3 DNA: TGTGCCAGTACCCTTCGACAGGGGATCGACGAGCAGTACTTC.

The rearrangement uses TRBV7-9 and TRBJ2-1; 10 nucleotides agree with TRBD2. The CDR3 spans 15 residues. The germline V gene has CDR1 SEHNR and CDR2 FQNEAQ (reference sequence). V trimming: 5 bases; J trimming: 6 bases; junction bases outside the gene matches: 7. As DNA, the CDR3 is TGTGCCAGCAGCCCCGGACTAGCGGAGCCCAATGAGCAGTTCTTC. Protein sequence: CASSPGLAEPNEQFF.

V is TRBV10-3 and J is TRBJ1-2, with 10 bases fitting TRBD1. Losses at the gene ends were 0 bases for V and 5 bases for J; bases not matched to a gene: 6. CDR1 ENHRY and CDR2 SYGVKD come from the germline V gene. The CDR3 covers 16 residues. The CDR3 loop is CAISESKDRGIYGYTF. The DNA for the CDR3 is TGTGCCATCAGTGAGTCGAAGGACAGGGGGATTTATGGCTACACCTTC.

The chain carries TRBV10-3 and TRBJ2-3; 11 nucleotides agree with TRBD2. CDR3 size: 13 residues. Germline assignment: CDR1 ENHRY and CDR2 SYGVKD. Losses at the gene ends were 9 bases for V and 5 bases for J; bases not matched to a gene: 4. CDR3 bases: TGTGCCATTTATAGCGGGAGGGAAGATACGCAGTATTTT. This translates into CAIYSGREDTQYF.

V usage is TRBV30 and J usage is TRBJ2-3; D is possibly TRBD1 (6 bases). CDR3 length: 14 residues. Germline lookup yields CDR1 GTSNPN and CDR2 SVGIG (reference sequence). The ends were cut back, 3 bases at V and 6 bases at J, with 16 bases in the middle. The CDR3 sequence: CAWRQGRLSDTQYF. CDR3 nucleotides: TGTGCCTGGAGACAGGGCAGGCTCTCGGATACGCAGTATTTT.

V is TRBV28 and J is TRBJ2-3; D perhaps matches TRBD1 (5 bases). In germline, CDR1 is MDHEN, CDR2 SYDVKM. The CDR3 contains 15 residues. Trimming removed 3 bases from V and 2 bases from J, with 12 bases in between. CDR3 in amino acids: CASSFRQIYTDTQYF. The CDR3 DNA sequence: TGTGCCAGCAGTTTCCGACAGATATACACAGATACGCAGTATTTT.

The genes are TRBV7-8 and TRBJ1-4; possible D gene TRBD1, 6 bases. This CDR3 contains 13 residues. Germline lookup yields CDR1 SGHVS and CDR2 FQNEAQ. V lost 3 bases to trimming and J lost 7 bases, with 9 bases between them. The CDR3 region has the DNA TGTGCCAGCAGCTTGATAGGGGGTGAAAAACTGTTTTTT. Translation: CASSLIGGEKLFF.

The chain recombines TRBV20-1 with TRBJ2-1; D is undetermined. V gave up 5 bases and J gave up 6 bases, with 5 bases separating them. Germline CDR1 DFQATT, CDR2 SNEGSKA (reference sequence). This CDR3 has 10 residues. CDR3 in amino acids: CSAGPNEQFF. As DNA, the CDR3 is TGCAGTGCTGGCCCCAATGAGCAGTTCTTC.

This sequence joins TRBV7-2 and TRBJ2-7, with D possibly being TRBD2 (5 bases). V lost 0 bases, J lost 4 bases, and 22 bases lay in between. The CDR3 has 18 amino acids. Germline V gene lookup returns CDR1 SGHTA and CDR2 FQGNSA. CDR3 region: CASSLAPRVGSSRYEQYF. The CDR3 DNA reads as TGTGCCAGCAGCTTAGCGCCTAGGGTGGGGAGCAGTAGATACGAGCAGTACTTC. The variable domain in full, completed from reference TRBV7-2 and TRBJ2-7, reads GAGVSQSPSNKVTEKGKDVELRCDPISGHTALYWYRQSLGQGLEFLIYFQGNSAPDKSGLPSDRFSAERTGGSVSTLTIQRTQQEDSAVYLCASSLAPRVGSSRYEQYFGPGTRLTVT.

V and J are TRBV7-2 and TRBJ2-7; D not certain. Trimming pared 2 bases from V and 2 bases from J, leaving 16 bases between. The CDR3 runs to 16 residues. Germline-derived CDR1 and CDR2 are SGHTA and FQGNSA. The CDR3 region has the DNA TGTGCCAGCAGCTTAATTCCCAGAATATCAACCTACGAGCAGTACTTC. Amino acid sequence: CASSLIPRISTYEQYF.

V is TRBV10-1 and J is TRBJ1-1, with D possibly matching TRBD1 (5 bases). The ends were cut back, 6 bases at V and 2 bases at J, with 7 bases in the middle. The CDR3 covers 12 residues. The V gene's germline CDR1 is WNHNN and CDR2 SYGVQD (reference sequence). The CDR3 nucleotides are TGCGCCAGCAGCGACAGTAACACTGAAGCTTTCTTT. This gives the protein CASSDSNTEAFF.

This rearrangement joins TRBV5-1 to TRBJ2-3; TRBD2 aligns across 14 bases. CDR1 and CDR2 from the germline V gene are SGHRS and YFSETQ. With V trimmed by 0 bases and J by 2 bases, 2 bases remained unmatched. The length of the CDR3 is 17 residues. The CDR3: CASSLGLAGGFTDTQYF. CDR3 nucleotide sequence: TGCGCCAGCAGCTTGGGACTAGCGGGAGGGTTCACAGATACGCAGTATTTT.

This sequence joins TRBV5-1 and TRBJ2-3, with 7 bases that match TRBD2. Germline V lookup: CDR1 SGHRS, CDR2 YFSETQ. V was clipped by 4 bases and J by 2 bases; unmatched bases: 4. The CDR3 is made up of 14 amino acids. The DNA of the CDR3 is TGCGCCAGCAGCAACAGACTAGCCACAGATACGCAGTATTTT. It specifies CASSNRLATDTQYF.

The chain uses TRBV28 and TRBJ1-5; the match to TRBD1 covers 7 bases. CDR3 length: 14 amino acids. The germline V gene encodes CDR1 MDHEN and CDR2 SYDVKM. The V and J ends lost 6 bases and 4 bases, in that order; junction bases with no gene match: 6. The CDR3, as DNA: TGTGCCAGCAGACGACAGGGTGGAAATCAGCCCCAGCATTTT. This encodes CASRRQGGNQPQHF.

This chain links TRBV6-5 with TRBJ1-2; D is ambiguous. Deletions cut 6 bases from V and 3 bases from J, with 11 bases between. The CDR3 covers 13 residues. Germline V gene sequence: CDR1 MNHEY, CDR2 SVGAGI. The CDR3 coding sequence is TGTGCCAGCAGGTTCCAGGAGGACTATGGCTACACCTTC. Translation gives CASRFQEDYGYTF.

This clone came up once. CDR3 in amino acids: CASSGRTSGAYNEQFF. Here the CDR3 DNA reads TGCGCCAGCAGCGGGCGGACTAGCGGGGCCTACAATGAGCAGTTCTTC. The chain carries TRBV5-1 and TRBJ2-1; 12 bases map to TRBD2. The CDR3 has 16 amino acids. Unmatched junction bases numbered 4, after V lost 4 bases and J lost 2 bases. CDR1 is SGHRS and CDR2 is YFSETQ in the germline V gene.

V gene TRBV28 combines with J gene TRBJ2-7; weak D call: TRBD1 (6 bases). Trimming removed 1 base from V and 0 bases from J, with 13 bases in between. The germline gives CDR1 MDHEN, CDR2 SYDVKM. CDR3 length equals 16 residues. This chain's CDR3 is CASSLLGTRDSYEQYF. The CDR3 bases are TGTGCCAGCAGTTTATTAGGGACACGGGACTCCTACGAGCAGTACTTC. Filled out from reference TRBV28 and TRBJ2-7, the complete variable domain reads DVKVTQSSRYLVKRTGEKVFLECVQDMDHENMFWYRQDPGLGLRLIYFSYDVKMKEKGDIPEGYSVSREKKERFSLILESASTNQTSMYLCASSLLGTRDSYEQYFGPGTRLTVT.

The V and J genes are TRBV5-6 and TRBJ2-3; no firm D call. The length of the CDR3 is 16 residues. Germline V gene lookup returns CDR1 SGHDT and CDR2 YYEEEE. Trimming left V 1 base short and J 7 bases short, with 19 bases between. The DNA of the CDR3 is TGTGCCAGCAGCTTGTCCGAGACTCTCCCACAATATACGCAGTATTTT. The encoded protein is CASSLSETLPQYTQYF.

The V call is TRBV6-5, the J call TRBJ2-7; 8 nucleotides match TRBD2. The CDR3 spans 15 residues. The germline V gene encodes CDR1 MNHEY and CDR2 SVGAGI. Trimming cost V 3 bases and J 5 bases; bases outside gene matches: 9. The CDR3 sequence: CASSYTGGPGNEQYF. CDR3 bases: TGTGCCAGCAGTTATACGGGAGGGCCGGGGAACGAGCAGTACTTC.

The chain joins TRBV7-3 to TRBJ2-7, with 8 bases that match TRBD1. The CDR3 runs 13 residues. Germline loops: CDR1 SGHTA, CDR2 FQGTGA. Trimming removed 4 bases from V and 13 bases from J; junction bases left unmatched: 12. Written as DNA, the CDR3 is TGTGCCAGCAGCTCACAGACAGGGGATCCTCCTTACTTC. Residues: CASSSQTGDPPYF.